Reported below is one T cell receptor beta chain. This entry is derived from a study of human T cells and chemical hapten exposure. Study-wide context: A 2 cm by 2 cm inner upper arm patch received 2% DPC for sensitization.

The V end lost 6 bases, the J end lost 6 bases, and 9 bases lay between the germline ends. There are 11 residues in the CDR3. Germline-derived CDR1 and CDR2 are ENHRY and SYGVKD. Documented time point: patch test 2, 6 weeks after DPC sensitization. Noted treatment: therapeutic diphenylcyclopropenone sensitization with weekly scalp DPC. Total RNA was isolated from unfractionated whole blood. Individual cDNA molecules each carried unique molecular identifiers attached by the library. Authors' methods: More than 95,000 TCRs per sample was the median, with a range of roughly 20,000 to 750,000. MiXCR, applied by TCRdb to the RACE reads, yields one record per CDR3 protein. It is TCRdb's table, rather than the study itself, that gives the V and J calls and clone size. The sample has just over 350,000 distinct CDR3 sequences; about 6% are singletons.

The sample here was whole blood, taken in connection with sensitization to the hapten diphenylcyclopropenone (DPC). This chain links TRBV10-3 with TRBJ2-7; either TRBD1 or TRBD2 may fit D (5 bases each). This clonotype was sampled from a woman between 18 and 30 years old with alopecia areata. Some clones in this sample may be carry-over from other donors' samples. DNA of the CDR3: TGTGCCATCAGGGGGGTCCGCGAGCAGTACTTC. This translates into CAIRGVREQYF.